This T cell receptor (beta chain) was identified in a study of OX40 agonist ivuxolimab in advanced cancers. Assay: immunoSEQ multiplex PCR; the TCRdb copy retains only in-frame clones and omits some. This sample has 57,000 or so clones; about 88% occur once, and the top ten carry under 4.5%. Prior autoimmune disease or systemic immunosuppression barred patients. For this clone: Other DNA sequences in this specimen translate into the identical CDR3.

Germline CDR1 is KGHSH and CDR2 is LQKENI. This CDR3 has 15 residues. Losses at the gene ends were 3 bases for V and 6 bases for J; bases not matched to a gene: 10. This clonotype was sampled from an adult with an advanced solid tumor such as melanoma, head and neck, liver or kidney cancer. Here the sequenced sample was CD4+ or CD8+ T cells sorted from blood, taken in a trial of the OX40 agonist ivuxolimab. J is TRBJ1-1 and V is TRBV18; the match to TRBD1 covers 7 bases. CDR3 amino acids: CASSPGTALGAEAFF. The CDR3 bases are TGTGCCAGCTCACCGGGGACAGCGCTGGGGGCTGAAGCTTTCTTT.